This T cell receptor (beta chain) was recovered during a study of shared clonotypes between healthy human individuals (dated by TCRdb to about 2020). Turning to the overall study: A couple of women and a few men aged 18 to 49 years were included in the cohort. For each donor, CD4 naive and CD4 memory were each run on three plates, CD8 naive on two plates, and CD8 memory on one plate. To estimate repertoire size and how much clonotypes are shared between individuals, the study performed deep sequencing of blood TCR repertoires from a handful of healthy adults. Different laboratories and diverse techniques were used to prepare libraries and sequence TCR repertoires, to increase sequencing depth and limit assay-specific biases. Per donor, leukapheresis produced somewhere between about 0.85 and 8.9 billion PBMCs. The paper as a whole reports these results and caveats: Sharing across a few donors was observed for around 5% of naive CD4, under 4% of naive CD8, 2% to 2.5% of memory CD4, and around 0.4% of memory CD8 clonotypes. Clonotypes shared by all four sorted-subset donors showed higher generation probabilities than non-shared clonotypes. Because the study included only a small number of donors, the genetic and exposure-history diversity represented was limited. Based on pairwise subsampling, the degree of clonotype sharing among donors was expected to be affected by sequencing depth. Sampling was limited to blood, and TCR repertoires in tissue likely differ from TCR repertoires in blood. Estimated clonotype richness was generally larger for naive than for memory subsets. Even with the large sequencing depth, rarefaction of the sorted-subset datasets indicated that sequencing was incomplete.

The germline V gene specifies ENHRY as CDR1 and SYGVKD as CDR2. The CDR3 goes from the cysteine to the phenylalanine over 13 residues. Of all the DNA, just the CDR3 is kept, 39 bases in frame from base 1. The junction carries 8 bases between V and J, which are trimmed by 3 bases and 3 bases respectively. The donors were healthy, HIV-negative adults with no recently reported acute infections or vaccinations. All donors were Caucasian adults living in Nashville, Tennessee, USA. CD4+ T cells were enriched by magnetic negative selection; naive cells were then positively selected on CD45RA, and the negative fraction formed the memory subset. Blood was collected by leukapheresis, and PBMCs were isolated by Ficoll-Histopaque density gradient centrifugation and then cryopreserved in liquid nitrogen vapor phase. Analytical flow cytometry was used to check the purity and quantity of every magnetically sorted T cell population. From each sorted fraction, genomic DNA was isolated and quantified by UV absorbance on a Nanodrop 2000c.

Notes on this clone: Its antigen target is currently unknown. No base quality values were provided; no much bigger clone lies one nucleotide off.

Using the deep immunoSEQ assay, multiplex PCR amplified TCR CDR3 regions from genomic DNA. Extracted genomic DNA from each cell subset was distributed evenly across all wells of several immunoSEQ 96-well plates, and each plate was treated as a replicate. For sorted subsets, approximately 190 ng of genomic DNA, equivalent to around 29,000 T cell genomes, went into each replicate PCR. Purified libraries were measured with a Qubit 3.0 fluorometer, size-checked on a Bioanalyzer 2100, and measured again with the KAPA Library Quantification kit. A separate single-read 150-cycle Illumina NextSeq 550 flow cell was used to sequence each immunoSEQ 96-well plate. The source study handled its data this way. Because the immunoSEQ output held only junctional sequences and lacked quality scores, the filtering could not match the filtering applied to full-length reads. To assign V/J genes and CDR3, sequences were annotated against IMGT germline references using PyIR, a Python wrapper for IgBLAST v1.9. Reads were filtered out if the reads had weak V/J assignments (E-value above 1e-6), no CDR3, stop codons, out-of-frame junctions, or ambiguous translated residues. A V3J clonotype was defined by an identical inferred V gene, J gene, and CDR3 amino acid sequence. To compute the percentage overlap between repertoires, the number of shared unique clonotypes was divided by the size of the smaller repertoire. Three approaches were used to assess repertoire richness: RTK rarefaction, the Chao1 estimator, and Recon v2.1 estimates of unobserved clonotypes. Generation probabilities for all TCRbeta clonotypes obtained by the gDNA method from a handful of donors were computed using OLGA. Here the immuneACCESS table is served through TCRdb, limited to in-frame sequences with V and J called. Missing clones are a known gap in these copies; in checked studies unresolved V genes cover under half, and the rest lacks a known reason. V and J calls and clone size come straight from that table; D and trimming were deduced from the DNA. This sample comprises about 2.4 million clones, 80% to 95% of them detected only once. Approximately 0.35% of the sample lies in the top ten.

The sample was naive CD4+ T cells from PBMCs. The sample's cell subset or site, from its label and the paper: CD45RA+ positively selected. Recombination connected TRBV10-3 to TRBJ2-5; the D match is possibly TRBD1 or TRBD2, with 5 bases aligned in each. The sequence was obtained from a man aged 18 to 30 in good health. Some clones in this sample may be carry-over from other donors' samples. The DNA sequence is given as TGTGCCATCAGTGAAGTGGGGGAAGAGACCCAGTACTTC. This gives the protein CAISEVGEETQYF.